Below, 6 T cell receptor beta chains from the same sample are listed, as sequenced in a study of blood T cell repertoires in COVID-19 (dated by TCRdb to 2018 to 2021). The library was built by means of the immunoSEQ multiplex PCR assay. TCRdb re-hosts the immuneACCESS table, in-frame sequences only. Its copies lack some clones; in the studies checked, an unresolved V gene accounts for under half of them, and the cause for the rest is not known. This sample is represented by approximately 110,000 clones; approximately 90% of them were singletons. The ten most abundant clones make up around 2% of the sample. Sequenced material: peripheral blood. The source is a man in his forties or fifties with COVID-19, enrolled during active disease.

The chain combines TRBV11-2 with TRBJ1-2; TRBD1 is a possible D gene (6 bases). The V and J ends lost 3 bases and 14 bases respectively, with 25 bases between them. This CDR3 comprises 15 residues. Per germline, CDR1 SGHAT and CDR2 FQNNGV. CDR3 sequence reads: CASSLGVSDSYFGTF. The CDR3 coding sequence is TGTGCCAGCAGCTTGGGAGTCTCGGACAGCTACTTTGGGACCTTC.

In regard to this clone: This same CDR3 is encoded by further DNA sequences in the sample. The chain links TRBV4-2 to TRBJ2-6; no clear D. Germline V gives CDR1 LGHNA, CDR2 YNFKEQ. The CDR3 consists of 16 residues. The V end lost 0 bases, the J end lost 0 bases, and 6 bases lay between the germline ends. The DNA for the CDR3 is TGTGCCAGCAGCCAAGATGGCAGCTCTGGGGCCAACGTCCTGACTTTC. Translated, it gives CASSQDGSSGANVLTF.

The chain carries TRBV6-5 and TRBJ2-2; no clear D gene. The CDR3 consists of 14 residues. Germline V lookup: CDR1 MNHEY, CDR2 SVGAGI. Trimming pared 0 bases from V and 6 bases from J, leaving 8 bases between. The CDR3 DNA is TGTGCCAGCAGTTACTCGAATCCGGCCGGGGAGCTGTTTTTT. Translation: CASSYSNPAGELFF.

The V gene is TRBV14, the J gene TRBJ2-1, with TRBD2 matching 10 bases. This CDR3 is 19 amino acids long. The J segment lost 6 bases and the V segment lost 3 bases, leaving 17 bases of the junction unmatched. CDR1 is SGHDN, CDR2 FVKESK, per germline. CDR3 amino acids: CASSQKRGLASYRGNEQFF. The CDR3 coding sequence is TGTGCCAGCAGCCAGAAGAGGGGACTAGCGTCTTATCGGGGCAATGAGCAGTTCTTC.

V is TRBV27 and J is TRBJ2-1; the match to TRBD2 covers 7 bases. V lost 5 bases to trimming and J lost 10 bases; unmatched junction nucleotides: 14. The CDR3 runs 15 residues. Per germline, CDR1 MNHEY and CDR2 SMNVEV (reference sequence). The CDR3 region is CASSLPGGGRNEQFF. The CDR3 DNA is TGTGCCAGCAGTCTCCCTGGGGGAGGGAGAAACGAGCAGTTCTTC.

CDR3 DNA: TGTGCCAGCAAGGATCGGGGGGGGAATAATGAAAAACTGTTTTTT. It encodes CASKDRGGNNEKLFF. The V call is TRBV28, the J call TRBJ1-4; the D gene is possibly TRBD1 (5 bases). The CDR3 is 15 residues long. Trimming removed 7 bases at V and 4 bases at J, with 16 bases between. Germline CDR1 MDHEN, CDR2 SYDVKM. Full variable domain (remainder filled in from reference TRBV28 and TRBJ1-4): DVKVTQSSRYLVKRTGEKVFLECVQDMDHENMFWYRQDPGLGLRLIYFSYDVKMKEKGDIPEGYSVSREKKERFSLILESASTNQTSMYLCASKDRGGNNEKLFFGSGTQLSVL.